This TCR beta chain was observed in a study of cytomegalovirus exposure and HLA in healthy donors. Turning to the study itself: There were around 100 million unique TCR beta sequences, drawn from 180 million or so T cells, in an earlier analysis. General study findings and limits: According to the study, around 180 TCR beta chains were cytomegalovirus-associated.

Primers included in the PCR were 60 Vbeta and 13 Jbeta primers. Some clones are missing from TCRdb's copy, which holds only in-frame ones; the method was immunoSEQ multiplex PCR. The table includes about 110,000 clones, more than 75% detected once. CDR3 length: 14 amino acids. The V segment lost 7 bases and the J segment 1 base; nucleotides outside the gene matches: 6. Germline V gene sequence: CDR1 SGHKS, CDR2 YYEKEE (reference sequence). A few counts support this clone. Its specificity is not known. The sequence derives from a man aged 35-49 years in good health and CMV-seronegative. The sample was PBMCs. The rearrangement joins TRBV5-5 to TRBJ1-1; 8 bases align to TRBD1. In nucleotides, the CDR3 is TGTGCCAGCCATAGACAGGGGAGGAACACTGAAGCTTTCTTT. Its protein product is CASHRQGRNTEAFF.